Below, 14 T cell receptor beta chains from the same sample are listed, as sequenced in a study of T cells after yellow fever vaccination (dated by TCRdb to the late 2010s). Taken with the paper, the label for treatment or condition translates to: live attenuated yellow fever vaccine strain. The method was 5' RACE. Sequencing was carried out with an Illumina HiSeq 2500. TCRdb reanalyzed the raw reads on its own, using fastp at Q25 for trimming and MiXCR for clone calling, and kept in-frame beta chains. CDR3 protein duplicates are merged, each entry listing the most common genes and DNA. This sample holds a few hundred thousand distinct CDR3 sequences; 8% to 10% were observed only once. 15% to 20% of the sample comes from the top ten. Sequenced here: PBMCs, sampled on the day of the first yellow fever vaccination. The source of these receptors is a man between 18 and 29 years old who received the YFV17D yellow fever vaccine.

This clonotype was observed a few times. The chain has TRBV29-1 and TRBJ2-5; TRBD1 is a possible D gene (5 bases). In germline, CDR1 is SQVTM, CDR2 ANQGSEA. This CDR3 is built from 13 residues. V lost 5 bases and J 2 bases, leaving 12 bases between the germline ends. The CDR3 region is CSVSPGSQETQYF. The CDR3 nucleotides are TGCAGCGTTTCGCCAGGGTCACAAGAGACCCAGTACTTC.

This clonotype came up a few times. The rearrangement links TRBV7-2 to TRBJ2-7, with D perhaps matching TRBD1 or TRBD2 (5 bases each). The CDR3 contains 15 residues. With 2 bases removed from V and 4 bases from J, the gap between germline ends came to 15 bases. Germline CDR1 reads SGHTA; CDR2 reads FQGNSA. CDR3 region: CASSLMAGRGYEQYF. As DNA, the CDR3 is TGTGCCAGCAGCTTAATGGCAGGGAGAGGATACGAGCAGTACTTC.

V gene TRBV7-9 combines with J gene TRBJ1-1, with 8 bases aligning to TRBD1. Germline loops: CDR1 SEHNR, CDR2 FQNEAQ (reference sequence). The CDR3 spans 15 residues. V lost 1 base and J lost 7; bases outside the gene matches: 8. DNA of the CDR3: TGTGCCAGCAGCTTAGATCCGACAGGGGCTTATGAAGCTTTCTTT. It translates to CASSLDPTGAYEAFF.

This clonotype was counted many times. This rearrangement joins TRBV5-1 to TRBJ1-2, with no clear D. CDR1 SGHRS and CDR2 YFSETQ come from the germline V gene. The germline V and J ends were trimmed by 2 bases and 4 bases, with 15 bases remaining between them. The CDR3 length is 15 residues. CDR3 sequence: CASSLVERDPYGYTF. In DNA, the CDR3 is TGCGCCAGCAGCTTAGTAGAGAGAGACCCCTATGGCTACACCTTC.

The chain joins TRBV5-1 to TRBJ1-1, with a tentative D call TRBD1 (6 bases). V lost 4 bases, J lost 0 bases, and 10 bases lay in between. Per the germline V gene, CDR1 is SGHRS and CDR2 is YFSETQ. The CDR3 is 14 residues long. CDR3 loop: CASSHRVMNTEAFF. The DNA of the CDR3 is TGCGCCAGCAGCCACAGGGTTATGAACACTGAAGCTTTCTTT.

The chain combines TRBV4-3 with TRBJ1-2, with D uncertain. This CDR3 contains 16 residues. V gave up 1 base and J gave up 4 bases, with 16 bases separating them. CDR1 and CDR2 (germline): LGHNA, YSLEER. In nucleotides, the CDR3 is TGCGCCAGCAGCCAAGCTAGCGGGCAGCTCAGCTATGGCTACACCTTC. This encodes CASSQASGQLSYGYTF.

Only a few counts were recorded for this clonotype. CDR3 in DNA: TGCGCCAGCAGCCGTCTTGGTACGGGGGGTGGTTCCTACAATGAGCAGTTCTTC. Translation: CASSRLGTGGGSYNEQFF. The chain carries TRBV4-3 and TRBJ2-1; 7 positions match TRBD2. The CDR3 spans 18 residues. V trimming: 4 bases; J trimming: 1 base; junction bases outside the gene matches: 13. Germline assignment: CDR1 LGHNA and CDR2 YSLEER.

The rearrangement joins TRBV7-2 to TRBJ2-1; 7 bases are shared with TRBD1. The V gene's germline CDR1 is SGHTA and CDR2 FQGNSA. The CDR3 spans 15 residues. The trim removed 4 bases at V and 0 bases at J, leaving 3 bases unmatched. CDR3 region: CASSWDRGSYNEQFF. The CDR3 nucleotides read TGTGCCAGCAGCTGGGACAGAGGCTCCTACAATGAGCAGTTCTTC.

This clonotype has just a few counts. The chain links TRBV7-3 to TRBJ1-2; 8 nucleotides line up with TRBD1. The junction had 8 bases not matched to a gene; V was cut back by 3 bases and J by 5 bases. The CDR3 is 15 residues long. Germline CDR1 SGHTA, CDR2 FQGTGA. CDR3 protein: CASSFTGTGNYGYTF. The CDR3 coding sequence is TGTGCCAGCAGCTTCACCGGGACAGGAAATTATGGCTACACCTTC.

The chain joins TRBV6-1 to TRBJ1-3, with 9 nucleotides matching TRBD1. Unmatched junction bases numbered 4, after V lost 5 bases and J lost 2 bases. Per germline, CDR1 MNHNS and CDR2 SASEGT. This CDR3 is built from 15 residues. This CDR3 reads CASSPTGGTGNTIYF. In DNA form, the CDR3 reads TGTGCCAGCAGTCCCACAGGGGGCACTGGAAACACCATATATTTT.

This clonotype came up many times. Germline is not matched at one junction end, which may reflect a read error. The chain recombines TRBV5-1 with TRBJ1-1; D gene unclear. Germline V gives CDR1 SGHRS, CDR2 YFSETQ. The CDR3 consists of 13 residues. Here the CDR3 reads CASSLALNTEAFF. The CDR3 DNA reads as TGTGCCAGCAGCTTAGCGCTGAACACTGAAGCTTTCTTT.

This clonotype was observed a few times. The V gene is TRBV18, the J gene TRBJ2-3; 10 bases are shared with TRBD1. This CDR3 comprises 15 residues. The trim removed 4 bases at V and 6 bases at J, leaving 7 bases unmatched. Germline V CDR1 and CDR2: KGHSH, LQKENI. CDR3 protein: CASSRSGQGPDTQYF. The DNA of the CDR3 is TGTGCCAGCTCACGCTCGGGACAGGGGCCCGATACGCAGTATTTT.

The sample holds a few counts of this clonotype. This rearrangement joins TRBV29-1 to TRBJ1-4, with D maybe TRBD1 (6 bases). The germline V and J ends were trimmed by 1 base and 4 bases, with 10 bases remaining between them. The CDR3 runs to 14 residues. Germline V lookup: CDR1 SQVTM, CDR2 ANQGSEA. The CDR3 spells CSVEGRGDNEKLFF. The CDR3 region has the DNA TGCAGCGTTGAAGGCAGGGGAGATAATGAAAAACTGTTTTTT.

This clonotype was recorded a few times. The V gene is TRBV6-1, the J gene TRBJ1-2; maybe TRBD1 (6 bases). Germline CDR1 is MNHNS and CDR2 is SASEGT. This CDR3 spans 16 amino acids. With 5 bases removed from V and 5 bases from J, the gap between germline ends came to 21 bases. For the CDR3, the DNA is TGTGCCAGCAGTCGCAGAACGGCAGGGGAGTTTTATGGCTACACCTTC. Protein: CASSRRTAGEFYGYTF.